One sample yielded the 16 T cell receptor beta chains listed below, sequenced in a study of blood T cell repertoires in COVID-19. Assay: immunoSEQ multiplex PCR; the TCRdb copy retains only in-frame clones and omits some. This sample carries tens of thousands of clones, 80% of them seen once, and the ten largest clones take roughly 20%. Sample: peripheral blood. The source of these receptors is a human donor in a cohort sampled during active COVID-19.

The genes are TRBV7-3 and TRBJ2-3; D is possibly TRBD2 (6 bases). Germline lookup yields CDR1 SGHTA and CDR2 FQGTGA. Trimming pared 0 bases from V and 2 bases from J, leaving 9 bases between. The CDR3 has 15 amino acids. The CDR3 here is CASSLTPSDTDTQYF. The CDR3 bases are TGTGCCAGCAGCTTAACCCCTAGCGACACAGATACGCAGTATTTT.

CDR3 protein: CASSLGGGANEQFF. As DNA, the CDR3 is TGTGCCAGCAGCTTAGGGGGTGGGGCGAATGAGCAGTTCTTC. The chain uses TRBV7-9 and TRBJ2-1, with D possibly TRBD1 on 5 matching bases. Germline CDR1 is SEHNR and CDR2 is FQNEAQ (reference sequence). Trimming took 1 base from V and 7 from J, leaving 11 bases between them. The CDR3 loop spans 14 amino acids.

The chain joins TRBV25-1 to TRBJ2-6; D not certain. The CDR3 runs to 15 residues. Trimming pared 5 bases from V and 0 bases from J, leaving 8 bases between. CDR1 and CDR2 from the germline V gene are MGHDK and SYGVNS. This chain's CDR3 is CASSRSLSGANVLTF. The CDR3 nucleotides read TGTGCCAGCAGTAGGAGCCTCTCTGGGGCCAACGTCCTGACTTTC.

The V and J genes are TRBV5-6 and TRBJ2-1, with 9 bases identical to TRBD2. V shed 0 bases and J 4 bases; nucleotides not matched to a gene: 5. The CDR3 loop spans 16 amino acids. Per germline, CDR1 SGHDT and CDR2 YYEEEE. The CDR3 spells CASSLAAGGHYNEQFF. The CDR3 region has the DNA TGTGCCAGCAGCTTGGCAGCGGGAGGACATTACAATGAGCAGTTCTTC.

J is TRBJ2-7 and V is TRBV19, with 10 bases aligning to TRBD2. This CDR3 comprises 14 residues. Unmatched junction bases numbered 5, after V lost 5 bases and J lost 4 bases. CDR1 is LNHDA, CDR2 SQIVND, per germline (reference sequence). The CDR3 DNA reads as TGTGCCAGTAGTGCTGGGACTAGCGCATACGAGCAGTACTTC. This translates into CASSAGTSAYEQYF.

This clone appeared once. The CDR3 coding sequence is TGTGCCAGCAGCGTCTCTACAGGGAGCAATCAGCCCCAGCATTTT. Amino acid sequence: CASSVSTGSNQPQHF. The J gene is TRBJ1-5, the V gene TRBV9; weak D call: TRBD1 (6 bases). The CDR3 is made up of 15 amino acids. Trimming removed 2 bases from V and 1 base from J, with 10 bases in between. From germline, CDR1 is SGDLS and CDR2 YYNGEE.

This clone has only one observation. The V gene is TRBV10-3, the J gene TRBJ1-4; possible D gene TRBD1, 5 bases. Germline V lookup: CDR1 ENHRY, CDR2 SYGVKD. V shed 5 bases and J shed 5 bases, with 9 bases lying between them. The CDR3 consists of 13 residues. The CDR3 loop is CAISPNRNEKLFF. In DNA, the CDR3 is TGTGCCATCAGTCCCAACAGGAATGAAAAACTGTTTTTT.

This clone was found once. The chain has TRBV28 and TRBJ1-2; no firm D call. CDR1 is MDHEN, CDR2 SYDVKM, per germline. The germline V and J ends were trimmed by 9 bases and 4 bases, with 21 bases remaining between them. This CDR3 spans 15 amino acids. CDR3 amino acids: CASQISLMASYGYTF. For the CDR3, the DNA is TGTGCCAGTCAAATCAGTTTGATGGCTTCCTATGGCTACACCTTC.

As DNA, the CDR3 is TGTGCCAGCAGCAATTCCGGGCATAGAGGGTACGAGCAGTACTTC. As protein: CASSNSGHRGYEQYF. The chain has TRBV6-6 and TRBJ2-7; weak D call: TRBD2 (5 bases). The ends were cut back, 6 bases at V and 4 bases at J, with 19 bases in the middle. The CDR3 has 15 residues. Germline V gene data show CDR1 as MNHNY and CDR2 as SVGAGI (reference sequence).

V gene TRBV18 combines with J gene TRBJ1-2; TRBD1 matches at 9 bases. V gave up 6 bases and J gave up 6 bases; unmatched junction bases: 5. The CDR3 runs to 13 residues. Germline V CDR1 and CDR2: KGHSH, LQKENI. The CDR3 loop reads CASSPGQGNGYTF. DNA for the CDR3: TGTGCCAGCTCGCCGGGACAGGGTAATGGCTACACCTTC.

The chain joins TRBV9 to TRBJ1-2, with 7 bases fitting TRBD1. The CDR3 length is 15 residues. The V and J ends lost 4 bases and 6 bases, in that order; junction bases with no gene match: 12. Germline assignment: CDR1 SGDLS and CDR2 YYNGEE. CDR3 region: CASSHPRGQNNGYTF. CDR3 coding DNA: TGTGCCAGCAGCCATCCTAGGGGACAGAACAATGGCTACACCTTC.

This chain links TRBV10-3 with TRBJ1-2; 7 bases align to TRBD1. The CDR3 consists of 17 residues. Germline loops: CDR1 ENHRY, CDR2 SYGVKD. V lost 0 bases, J lost 7 bases, and 14 bases stayed unmatched. CDR3 sequence reads: CAISESKGPGQQAGYTF. As DNA, the CDR3 is TGTGCCATCAGTGAGTCGAAGGGGCCGGGACAGCAAGCTGGCTACACCTTC.

The chain employs TRBV25-1 and TRBJ2-1, with D possibly TRBD1 on 5 matching bases. This CDR3 has 15 residues. Trimming stripped 5 bases from V and 6 bases from J, with 17 bases between. The germline V gene encodes CDR1 MGHDK and CDR2 SYGVNS. CDR3 coding DNA: TGTGCCAGCAGTCCAACACAGGTCATCGGCAATGAGCAGTTCTTC. Translating it yields CASSPTQVIGNEQFF.

This rearrangement joins TRBV5-5 to TRBJ2-7; 9 nucleotides align to TRBD1. The CDR3 totals 16 residues. Germline values: CDR1 SGHKS, CDR2 YYEKEE (reference sequence). J lost 2 bases, V lost 6 bases, and 12 bases had no gene match. Here the CDR3 DNA reads TGTGCCAGCAAACCATCCCCGGGACAGGGCACCTACGAGCAGTACTTC. Amino acids: CASKPSPGQGTYEQYF.

The chain is built from TRBV27 and TRBJ1-6, with 7 positions matching TRBD1. Germline V lookup: CDR1 MNHEY, CDR2 SMNVEV (reference sequence). The length of the CDR3 is 14 residues. The V gene end was trimmed by 4 bases and the J gene end by 6 bases; junction bases not matched to a gene: 3. The CDR3 nucleotides read TGTGCCAGCAGTTCCGACAGGGCTAATTCACCCCTCCACTTT. It codes for CASSSDRANSPLHF.

V is TRBV5-8 and J is TRBJ2-7; 8 bases agree with TRBD1. Trimming cost V 1 base and J 3 bases; bases outside gene matches: 12. Germline V gives CDR1 SGHTS, CDR2 YDEGEE. This CDR3 spans 17 amino acids. CDR3: CASSLNWLAGGIYEQYF. DNA of the CDR3: TGTGCCAGCAGCTTGAACTGGCTCGCAGGGGGCATCTACGAGCAGTACTTC. The full variable domain, in which reference TRBV5-8 and TRBJ2-7 provide the parts outside the CDR3, is EAGVTQSPTHLIKTRGQQATLRCSPISGHTSVYWYQQALGLGLQFLLWYDEGEERNRGNFPPRFSGRQFPNYSSELNVNALELEDSALYLCASSLNWLAGGIYEQYFGPGTRLTVT.